In its sample, the clone carrying this T cell receptor beta chain was seen many times. Amplifying from RNA transcripts, the study obtained TCR beta CDR3 regions. Investigators did first-round RT-PCR with HTBI primers, then second-round multiplex PCR. TCRdb ran MiXCR on the multiplex PCR reads and lists one entry per CDR3 protein. The table records about 400,000 distinct CDR3 sequences, 15% to 19% of them present only once. This sample stems from a study of Graves' ophthalmopathy and Graves' hyperthyroidism. The CDR3 is 12 amino acids. The V end was cut by 6 bases, the J end by 8 bases, with 13 bases between. Stable hyperthyroid donors showed no ophthalmopathy during 18 months follow-up.

This chain joins TRBV12-3 or TRBV12-4 and TRBJ2-5; maybe TRBD2 (6 bases). The sample comprised peripheral blood. The receptor's source is a woman aged 18-29 years with stable Graves' hyperthyroidism. CDR3 nucleotide sequence: TGTGCCAGCAGGGACTTGCGGGGAACCCAGTACTTC. Its translation: CASRDLRGTQYF.